The entry that follows covers one T cell receptor (beta chain) sequence. While infection was still active, Seattle patients were enrolled and then followed longitudinally. Authors' processing steps: Estimation of nucleated cell counts relied on the amplification of reference gene primers. Profiled with immunoSEQ multiplex PCR; TCRdb holds only in-frame clones, not every one. Clonal size and the V and J genes are those of that table, whereas D and trimming came from the DNA. The data show 250,000 to 350,000 clones, less than 85% seen once. Trimming removed 4 bases at V and 5 bases at J, with 18 bases between. This CDR3 contains 15 residues. Germline V gives CDR1 SGHDN, CDR2 FVKESK. The sample originates from a study of blood T cell repertoires in COVID-19. Study background: Spain, Italy and the United States supplied samples that represented acute and convalescent COVID-19. Sample material is recorded as cDNA or gDNA derived from T cells, B-cell-depleted T cells, or PBMCs.

The chain employs TRBV14 and TRBJ2-7; a possible D gene is TRBD2 (6 bases). The TCR comes from a human donor with COVID-19, enrolled during active disease. The donor label of this sample is uncertain. The sequenced sample consisted of peripheral blood. In DNA form, the CDR3 reads TGTGCCAGCAGCCCAACACGCGGAGGGGTCGACGAGCAGTACTTC. Translated: CASSPTRGGVDEQYF.